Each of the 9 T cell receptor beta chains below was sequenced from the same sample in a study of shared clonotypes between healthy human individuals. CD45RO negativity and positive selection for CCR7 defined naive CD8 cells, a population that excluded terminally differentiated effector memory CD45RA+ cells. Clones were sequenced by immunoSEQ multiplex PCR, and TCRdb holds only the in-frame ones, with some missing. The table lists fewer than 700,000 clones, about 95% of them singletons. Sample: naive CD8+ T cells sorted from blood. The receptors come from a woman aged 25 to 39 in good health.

For the CDR3, the DNA is TGTGCCAGCAGTGAAGGACTCACATCCTCCTACGAGCAGTACTTC. Translated, it gives CASSEGLTSSYEQYF. This sequence joins TRBV2 and TRBJ2-7; no clear D. V was clipped by 1 base and J by 0 bases, with 10 bases between them. Germline V gene sequence: CDR1 SNHLY, CDR2 FYNNEI. The CDR3 totals 15 residues. The variable domain in full, completed from reference TRBV2 and TRBJ2-7, reads EPEVTQTPSHQVTQMGQEVILRCVPISNHLYFYWYRQILGQKVEFLVSFYNNEISEKSEIFDDQFSVERPDGSNFTLKIRSTKLEDSAMYFCASSEGLTSSYEQYFGPGTRLTVT.

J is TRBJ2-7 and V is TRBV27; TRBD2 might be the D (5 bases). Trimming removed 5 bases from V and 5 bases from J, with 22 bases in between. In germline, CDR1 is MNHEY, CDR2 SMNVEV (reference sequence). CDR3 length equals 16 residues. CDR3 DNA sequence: TGTGCCAGCAGTCCCTACCCCGGGGTGGGGAGCGACGAGCAGTACTTC. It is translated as CASSPYPGVGSDEQYF.

The CDR3 nucleotides read TGTGCCAGCAGTGCGGCCGGCGGGCTTATTGAAGCTTTCTTT. Protein sequence: CASSAAGGLIEAFF. V usage is TRBV5-4 and J usage is TRBJ1-1; D gene ambiguous. The germline V and J ends were trimmed by 5 bases and 7 bases, with 18 bases remaining between them. In germline, CDR1 is SGHNT, CDR2 YYREEE (reference sequence). The CDR3 sequence is 14 residues long. Full variable domain (missing parts from reference TRBV5-4 and TRBJ1-1): ETGVTQSPTHLIKTRGQQVTLRCSSQSGHNTVSWYQQALGQGPQFIFQYYREEENGRGNFPPRFSGLQFPNYSSELNVNALELDDSALYLCASSAAGGLIEAFFGQGTRLTVV.

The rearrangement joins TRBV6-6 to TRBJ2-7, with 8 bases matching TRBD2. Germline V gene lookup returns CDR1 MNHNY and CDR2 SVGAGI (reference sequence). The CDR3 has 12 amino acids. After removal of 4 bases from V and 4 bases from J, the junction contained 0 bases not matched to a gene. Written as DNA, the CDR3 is TGTGCCAGCAGTTTAGCGGGATACGAGCAGTACTTC. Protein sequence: CASSLAGYEQYF.

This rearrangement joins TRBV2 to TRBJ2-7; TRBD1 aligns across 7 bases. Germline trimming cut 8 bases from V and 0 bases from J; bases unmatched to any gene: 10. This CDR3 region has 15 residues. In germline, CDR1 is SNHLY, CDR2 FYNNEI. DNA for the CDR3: TGTGCCAGCTGTGTAGACAGGGACCCCTCCTACGAGCAGTACTTC. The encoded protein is CASCVDRDPSYEQYF.

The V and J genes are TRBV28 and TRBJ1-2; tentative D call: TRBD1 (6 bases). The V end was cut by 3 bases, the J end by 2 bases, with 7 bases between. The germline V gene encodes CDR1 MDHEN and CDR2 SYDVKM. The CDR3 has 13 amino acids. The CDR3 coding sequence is TGTGCCAGCAGTTTTCAGGGGAACTATGGCTACACCTTC. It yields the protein CASSFQGNYGYTF.

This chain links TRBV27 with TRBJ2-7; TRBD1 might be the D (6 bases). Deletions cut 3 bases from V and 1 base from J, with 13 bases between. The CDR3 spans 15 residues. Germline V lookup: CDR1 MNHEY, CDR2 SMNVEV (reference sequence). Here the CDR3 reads CASSLGPGQSYEQYF. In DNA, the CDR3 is TGTGCCAGCAGTTTGGGACCAGGACAGTCCTACGAGCAGTACTTC.

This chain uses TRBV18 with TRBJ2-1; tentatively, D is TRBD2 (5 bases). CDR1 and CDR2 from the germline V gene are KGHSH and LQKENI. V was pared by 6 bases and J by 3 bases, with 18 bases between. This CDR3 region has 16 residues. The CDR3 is CASSEAPSGFYNEQFF. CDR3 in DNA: TGTGCCAGCTCCGAAGCTCCTTCGGGGTTCTACAATGAGCAGTTCTTC. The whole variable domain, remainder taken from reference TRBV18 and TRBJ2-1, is NAGVMQNPRHLVRRRGQEARLRCSPMKGHSHVYWYRQLPEEGLKFMVYLQKENIIDESGMPKERFSAEFPKEGPSILRIQQVVRGDSAAYFCASSEAPSGFYNEQFFGPGTRLTVL.

The CDR3 loop reads CASSYDGTDEQYF. Here the CDR3 DNA reads TGTGCCAGCAGTTACGATGGGACTGACGAGCAGTACTTC. The genes are TRBV6-5 and TRBJ2-7, with D perhaps matching TRBD2 (6 bases). The CDR3 runs 13 residues. Germline V gene lookup returns CDR1 MNHEY and CDR2 SVGAGI. V shed 2 bases and J shed 5 bases, with 10 bases lying between them.